This TCR beta chain was captured in a study of shared clonotypes between healthy human individuals. Germline V gene lookup returns CDR1 MNHNS and CDR2 SASEGT. The CDR3 consists of 14 residues. The V end was cut by 1 base, the J end by 9 bases, with 10 bases between. Using immunoSEQ multiplex PCR, the repertoire was profiled, and TCRdb retains in-frame clones only, with some absent. The profile covers approximately 2.5 million clones, with around nine tenths appearing a single time and 0.11% to 0.15% taken by the ten largest. The sequence was collected from a man aged 18-30 years in good health. Sample: naive CD4+ T cells sorted from blood. Subset indicated: CD45RA+ positively selected. The chain uses TRBV6-1 and TRBJ1-6; D is unclear. The CDR3 loop is CASSEVRAPSPLHF. CDR3 in DNA: TGTGCCAGCAGTGAAGTTAGGGCTCCTTCACCCCTCCACTTT.